The rows below give T cell receptor beta chains drawn from one sample of a study of blood T cell repertoires in COVID-19. Here immunoSEQ multiplex PCR was the method, and the copy in TCRdb shows in-frame clones only, minus some. Counted here are roughly 380,000 clones, 88% occurring once; the ten biggest clones make up around 0.92%. The specimen was PBMCs or T cells enriched from blood (not recorded which). The receptors shown here come from a woman aged 30 to 39 who had been exposed to COVID-19. Both conserved end residues are part of each CDR3. The order of the fields is CDR3 DNA, CDR3 protein, V gene, clone size, D gene, J gene. D genes are given only for firm matches. Clone size appears in some rows only: once, few, many, or a class for an expanded clone.

TGTGCCAGCGCAGGACTAGCGGACAATGAGCAGTTCTTC	CASAGLADNEQFF	TRBV9	.	TRBD2	TRBJ2-1
TGTGCCAGCAGCGTAGTGGCGGGGGCGGGCGAGCAGTACTTC	CASSVVAGAGEQYF	TRBV9	once	.	TRBJ2-7
TGTGCCAGCAGCTTGGCCGGGAGGGATAATGAGCAGTTCTTC	CASSLAGRDNEQFF	TRBV5-8	.	TRBD2	TRBJ2-1
TGTGCCAGCAGTAGCCTCATCAGGGCCCTCTACAATGAGCAGTTCTTC	CASSSLIRALYNEQFF	TRBV28	.	.	TRBJ2-1
TGCAGCGTTCACCTCCCTAGGACAGCGAACACCGGGGAGCTGTTTTTT	CSVHLPRTANTGELFF	TRBV29-1	.	.	TRBJ2-2
TGTGCCAGCAGCCCAACCCAGATTAATTCACCCCTCCACTTT	CASSPTQINSPLHF	TRBV3-1/TRBV3-2	.	.	TRBJ1-6
TGTGCCACCAGGAAACAGGGGACCAACACTGAAGCTTTCTTT	CATRKQGTNTEAFF	TRBV24-1	.	TRBD1	TRBJ1-1
TGTGCCAGCATGTCCGCCGGTGAGCAGTTCTTC	CASMSAGEQFF	TRBV2	.	.	TRBJ2-1
TGTGCCAGCAGCGCGGGACTAGCGGTAGATACGCAGTATTTT	CASSAGLAVDTQYF	TRBV11-3	.	TRBD2	TRBJ2-3
TGTGCCAGCAGCCCCCAAGGCCGGGGTTGGGACACTGAAGCTTTCTTT	CASSPQGRGWDTEAFF	TRBV7-2	once	.	TRBJ1-1
TGTGCCATCGGGCCCGACAGGTACAATGAGCAGTTCTTC	CAIGPDRYNEQFF	TRBV10-3	few	.	TRBJ2-1
TGTGCCAGTAGTGCCGGGAACCCTGTCTCCTATAATTCACCCCTCCACTTT	CASSAGNPVSYNSPLHF	TRBV19	.	.	TRBJ1-6
TGTGCCAGCAGCTTGGGGGGACTCAAAGAGACCCAGTACTTC	CASSLGGLKETQYF	TRBV7-6	.	.	TRBJ2-5
TGTGCCAGTAGTAATACAGGGAATCAGCCCCAGCATTTT	CASSNTGNQPQHF	TRBV19	.	.	TRBJ1-5
TGTGCCAGCAGTTATGGCGGTATGAACACTGAAGCTTTCTTT	CASSYGGMNTEAFF	TRBV6-5	.	.	TRBJ1-1
TGTGCCAGCAGTACAACCGGGACAGAAGTTAAACTGTTTTTT	CASSTTGTEVKLFF	TRBV11-3	.	TRBD1	TRBJ1-4
TGTGCCAGTTTAAGAGGACAGTCCTACGAGCAGTACTTC	CASLRGQSYEQYF	TRBV19	.	.	TRBJ2-7
TGTGCCAGCAGCGTAGGGGGTAGCGGGAGTGGGAATGAGCAGTTCTTC	CASSVGGSGSGNEQFF	TRBV9	.	TRBD2	TRBJ2-1
TGTGCCAGCAGCATTGGCCGGGACAGGCGTTTCTTC	CASSIGRDRRFF	TRBV7-8	.	TRBD1	TRBJ2-1
TGTGCCAGCAGTCGTCTGGGAGACAGGGCTGTTGTTGCTTTCTTT	CASSRLGDRAVVAFF	TRBV27	.	TRBD1	TRBJ1-1
TGTGCCAGCAGCCTCCTCGCTAGCGGGAGTTGGTGGGATGAGCAGTTCTTC	CASSLLASGSWWDEQFF	TRBV5-4	.	TRBD2	TRBJ2-1
TGTGCCAGCAGTTTAGGGCCCCCACTAGCGCACACAGATACGCAGTATTTT	CASSLGPPLAHTDTQYF	TRBV27	.	TRBD2	TRBJ2-3
TGTGCCAGCAGCTTATCGGGGTTCGATTCACCCCTCCACTTT	CASSLSGFDSPLHF	TRBV5-6	few	.	TRBJ1-6
TGTGCCACCAGCAGCAACAGGGGATTGAACACTGAAGCTTTCTTT	CATSSNRGLNTEAFF	TRBV15	.	TRBD1	TRBJ1-1
TGTGCCAGCAGGCGGGTGAATTTGAATGAGCAGTTCTTC	CASRRVNLNEQFF	TRBV28	.	.	TRBJ2-1